This TCR beta chain was sequenced during a study of cytomegalovirus exposure and HLA in healthy donors. Concerning this clone: Its antigen remains unidentified.

Separate from the approximately 670-subject first cohort, the approximately 120-subject validation cohort was the one that the donors belonged to. Clones were sequenced by immunoSEQ multiplex PCR, and TCRdb holds only the in-frame ones, with some missing. Of 260,000 or so clones listed, about 90% were seen once; the top ten hold under 4%. Study findings and constraints: First-cohort TCR clusters were later found to tend to co-occur in the 120 or so validation repertoires.

The V and J ends lost 4 bases and 2 bases respectively, with 6 bases between them. The CDR3 runs 12 residues. Germline CDR1 reads SGHNT; CDR2 reads YYREEE (reference sequence). Sequencing input: PBMCs. This clonotype was sampled from a woman younger than 45 in good health and CMV-seronegative. V gene TRBV5-4 combines with J gene TRBJ1-2, with no clear D. The CDR3 loop reads CASSGPNYGYTF. The CDR3 DNA reads TGTGCCAGCAGCGGACCAAACTATGGCTACACCTTC.